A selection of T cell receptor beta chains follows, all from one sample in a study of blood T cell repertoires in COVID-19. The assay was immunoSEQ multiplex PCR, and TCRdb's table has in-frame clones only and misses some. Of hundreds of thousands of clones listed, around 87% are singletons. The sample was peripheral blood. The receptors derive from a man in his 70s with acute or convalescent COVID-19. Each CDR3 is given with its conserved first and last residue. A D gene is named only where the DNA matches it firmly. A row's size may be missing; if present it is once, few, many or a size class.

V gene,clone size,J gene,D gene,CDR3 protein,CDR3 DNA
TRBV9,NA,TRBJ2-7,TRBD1,CASSAGTGDREQYF,TGTGCCAGCAGCGCCGGGACAGGGGACAGGGAGCAGTACTTC
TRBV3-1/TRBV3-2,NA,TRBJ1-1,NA,CASSQVSGSNTEAFF,TGTGCCAGCAGCCAAGTTTCGGGGTCGAACACTGAAGCTTTCTTT
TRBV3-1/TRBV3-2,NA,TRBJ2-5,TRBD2,CASSQRLAGGTYQETQYF,TGTGCCAGCAGCCAGAGACTAGCGGGGGGGACGTACCAAGAGACCCAGTACTTC
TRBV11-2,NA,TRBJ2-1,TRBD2,CASNLLAGVWNEQFF,TGTGCCAGCAATCTACTAGCGGGGGTCTGGAATGAGCAGTTCTTC
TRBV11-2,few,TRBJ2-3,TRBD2,CASSLVGRGGAAKTDTQYF,TGTGCCAGCAGCTTAGTGGGACGCGGGGGGGCCGCTAAGACAGATACGCAGTATTTT
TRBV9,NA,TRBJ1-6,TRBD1,CASSVGPGQDYNSPLHF,TGTGCCAGCAGCGTAGGGCCGGGACAGGACTATAATTCACCCCTCCACTTT
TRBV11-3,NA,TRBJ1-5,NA,CASSSITSPFTGNQPQHF,TGTGCCAGCAGCTCCATTACCTCGCCCTTTACAGGGAATCAGCCCCAGCATTTT
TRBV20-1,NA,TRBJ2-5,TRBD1,CSADRGETQYF,TGCAGTGCAGACAGGGGAGAGACCCAGTACTTC
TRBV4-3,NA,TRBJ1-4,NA,CASSQAPGGNREKLFF,TGCGCCAGCAGCCAAGCGCCGGGGGGCAATCGTGAAAAACTGTTTTTT
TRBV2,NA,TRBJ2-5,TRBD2,CASSISGLAGTGETQYF,TGTGCCAGCTCTATTAGCGGACTAGCGGGAACAGGAGAGACCCAGTACTTC
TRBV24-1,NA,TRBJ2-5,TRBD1,CATSRQGGETQYF,TGTGCCACCAGCCGACAGGGTGGTGAGACCCAGTACTTC
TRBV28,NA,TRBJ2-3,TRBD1,CASSLPGQGQYTQYF,TGTGCCAGCAGCTTACCGGGACAGGGTCAATATACGCAGTATTTT
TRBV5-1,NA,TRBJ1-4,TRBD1,CASSPGDRATNEKLFF,TGTGCCAGCAGCCCCGGGGACAGGGCAACTAATGAAAAACTGTTTTTT
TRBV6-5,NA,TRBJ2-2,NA,CASTVYGELFF,TGTGCCAGCACCGTTTACGGGGAGCTGTTTTTT
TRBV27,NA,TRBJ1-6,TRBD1,CASSLKRPGQGSSYNSPLHF,TGTGCCAGCAGTTTAAAGCGCCCCGGACAGGGGAGCTCCTATAATTCACCCCTCCACTTT
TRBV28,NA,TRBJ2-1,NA,CASSLYLRAGVRTEQFF,TGTGCCAGCAGTTTATATTTAAGGGCAGGGGTACGAACGGAGCAGTTCTTC
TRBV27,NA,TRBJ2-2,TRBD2,CASSLTSGATGELFF,TGTGCCAGCAGTTTGACTAGCGGGGCTACCGGGGAGCTGTTTTTT
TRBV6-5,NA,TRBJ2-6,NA,CASSYTQGSGANVLTF,TGTGCCAGCAGTTACACGCAGGGCTCTGGGGCCAACGTCCTGACTTTC
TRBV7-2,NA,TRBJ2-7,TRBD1,CASSRDRFYEQYF,TGTGCCAGCAGCCGGGACAGGTTTTACGAGCAGTACTTC
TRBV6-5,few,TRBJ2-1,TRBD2,CASSRRLAGVDEQFF,TGTGCCAGCAGTCGAAGACTAGCGGGGGTTGATGAGCAGTTCTTC
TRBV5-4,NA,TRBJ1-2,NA,CASSLQDPGMGGYTF,TGTGCCAGCAGCTTACAAGACCCGGGAATGGGTGGCTACACCTTC
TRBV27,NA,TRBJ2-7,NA,CASSSAGRLYEQYF,TGTGCCAGCAGCTCGGCAGGGCGCCTATACGAGCAGTACTTC
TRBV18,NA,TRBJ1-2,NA,CASSPPGGRNYGYTF,TGTGCCAGCTCACCACCGGGGGGGAGGAACTATGGCTACACCTTC
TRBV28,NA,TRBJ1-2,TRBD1,CASSLRDSYGYTF,TGTGCCAGCAGTCTACGGGACAGCTATGGCTACACCTTC
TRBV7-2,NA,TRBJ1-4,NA,CASSLGGGTNEKLFF,TGTGCCAGCAGCTTGGGGGGAGGAACTAATGAAAAACTGTTTTTT